Sequencing of this T cell receptor (beta chain) was carried out in a study of cytomegalovirus exposure and HLA in healthy donors. Whole-study results and caveats: The sole available immune exposure information was CMV serostatus. Association with HLA alleles at 0.05 false discovery rate was found for around 17,000 TCR beta sequences in a later analysis.

This CDR3 has 16 amino acids. CDR1 and CDR2 (germline): SGHAT, FQNNGV. With 1 base clipped from V and 3 bases from J, the junction kept 5 bases outside the gene matches. All the people who gave samples were healthy bone marrow donors. Amplification used 60 Vbeta primers and 13 Jbeta primers. Clones were sequenced by immunoSEQ multiplex PCR, and TCRdb holds only the in-frame ones, with some missing. The repertoire holds around 120,000 clones, with around 80% as singletons. On this clone: The antigen is not known.

The J gene is TRBJ2-7, the V gene TRBV11-2; TRBD2 aligns across 11 bases. Sequencing was done on a sample of PBMCs. This clonotype was sampled from a man aged 18 to 30 in good health and CMV-seronegative. CDR3 amino acids: CASSLGPSGRSYEQYV. The CDR3 nucleotides read TGTGCCAGCAGCTTAGGTCCTAGCGGGAGGAGCTACGAGCAGTACGTC.